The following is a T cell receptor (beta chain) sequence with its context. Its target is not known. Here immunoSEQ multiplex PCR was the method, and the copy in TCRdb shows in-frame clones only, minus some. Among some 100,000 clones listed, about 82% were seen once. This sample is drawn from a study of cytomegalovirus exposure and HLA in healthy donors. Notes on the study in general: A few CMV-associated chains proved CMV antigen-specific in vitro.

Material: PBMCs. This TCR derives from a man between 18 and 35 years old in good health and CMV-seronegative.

Written as DNA, the CDR3 is TGTGCCAGCAGCCCGGGACTAGCGGTGGACAATGAGCAGTTCTTC. Encoded protein: CASSPGLAVDNEQFF. The chain has TRBV11-1 and TRBJ2-1, with 11 bases matching TRBD2. The CDR3 loop spans 15 amino acids. Per the germline V gene, CDR1 is SGHAT and CDR2 is FQDESV (reference sequence). V gave up 5 bases and J gave up 5 bases; unmatched junction bases: 5.